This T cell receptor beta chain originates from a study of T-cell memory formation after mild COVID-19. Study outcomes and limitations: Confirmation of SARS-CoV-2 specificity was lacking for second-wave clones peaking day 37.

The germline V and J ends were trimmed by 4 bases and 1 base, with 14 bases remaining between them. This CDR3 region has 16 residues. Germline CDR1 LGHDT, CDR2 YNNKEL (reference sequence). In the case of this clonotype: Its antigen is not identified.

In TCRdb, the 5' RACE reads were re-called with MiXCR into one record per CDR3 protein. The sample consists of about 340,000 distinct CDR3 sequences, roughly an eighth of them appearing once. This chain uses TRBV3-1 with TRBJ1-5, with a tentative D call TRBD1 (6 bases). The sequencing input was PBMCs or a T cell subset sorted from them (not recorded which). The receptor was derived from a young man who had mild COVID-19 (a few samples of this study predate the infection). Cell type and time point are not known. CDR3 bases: TGTGCCAGCAGCCTGTCTGGGGGCGAAAGCAATCAGCCCCAGCATTTT. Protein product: CASSLSGGESNQPQHF.